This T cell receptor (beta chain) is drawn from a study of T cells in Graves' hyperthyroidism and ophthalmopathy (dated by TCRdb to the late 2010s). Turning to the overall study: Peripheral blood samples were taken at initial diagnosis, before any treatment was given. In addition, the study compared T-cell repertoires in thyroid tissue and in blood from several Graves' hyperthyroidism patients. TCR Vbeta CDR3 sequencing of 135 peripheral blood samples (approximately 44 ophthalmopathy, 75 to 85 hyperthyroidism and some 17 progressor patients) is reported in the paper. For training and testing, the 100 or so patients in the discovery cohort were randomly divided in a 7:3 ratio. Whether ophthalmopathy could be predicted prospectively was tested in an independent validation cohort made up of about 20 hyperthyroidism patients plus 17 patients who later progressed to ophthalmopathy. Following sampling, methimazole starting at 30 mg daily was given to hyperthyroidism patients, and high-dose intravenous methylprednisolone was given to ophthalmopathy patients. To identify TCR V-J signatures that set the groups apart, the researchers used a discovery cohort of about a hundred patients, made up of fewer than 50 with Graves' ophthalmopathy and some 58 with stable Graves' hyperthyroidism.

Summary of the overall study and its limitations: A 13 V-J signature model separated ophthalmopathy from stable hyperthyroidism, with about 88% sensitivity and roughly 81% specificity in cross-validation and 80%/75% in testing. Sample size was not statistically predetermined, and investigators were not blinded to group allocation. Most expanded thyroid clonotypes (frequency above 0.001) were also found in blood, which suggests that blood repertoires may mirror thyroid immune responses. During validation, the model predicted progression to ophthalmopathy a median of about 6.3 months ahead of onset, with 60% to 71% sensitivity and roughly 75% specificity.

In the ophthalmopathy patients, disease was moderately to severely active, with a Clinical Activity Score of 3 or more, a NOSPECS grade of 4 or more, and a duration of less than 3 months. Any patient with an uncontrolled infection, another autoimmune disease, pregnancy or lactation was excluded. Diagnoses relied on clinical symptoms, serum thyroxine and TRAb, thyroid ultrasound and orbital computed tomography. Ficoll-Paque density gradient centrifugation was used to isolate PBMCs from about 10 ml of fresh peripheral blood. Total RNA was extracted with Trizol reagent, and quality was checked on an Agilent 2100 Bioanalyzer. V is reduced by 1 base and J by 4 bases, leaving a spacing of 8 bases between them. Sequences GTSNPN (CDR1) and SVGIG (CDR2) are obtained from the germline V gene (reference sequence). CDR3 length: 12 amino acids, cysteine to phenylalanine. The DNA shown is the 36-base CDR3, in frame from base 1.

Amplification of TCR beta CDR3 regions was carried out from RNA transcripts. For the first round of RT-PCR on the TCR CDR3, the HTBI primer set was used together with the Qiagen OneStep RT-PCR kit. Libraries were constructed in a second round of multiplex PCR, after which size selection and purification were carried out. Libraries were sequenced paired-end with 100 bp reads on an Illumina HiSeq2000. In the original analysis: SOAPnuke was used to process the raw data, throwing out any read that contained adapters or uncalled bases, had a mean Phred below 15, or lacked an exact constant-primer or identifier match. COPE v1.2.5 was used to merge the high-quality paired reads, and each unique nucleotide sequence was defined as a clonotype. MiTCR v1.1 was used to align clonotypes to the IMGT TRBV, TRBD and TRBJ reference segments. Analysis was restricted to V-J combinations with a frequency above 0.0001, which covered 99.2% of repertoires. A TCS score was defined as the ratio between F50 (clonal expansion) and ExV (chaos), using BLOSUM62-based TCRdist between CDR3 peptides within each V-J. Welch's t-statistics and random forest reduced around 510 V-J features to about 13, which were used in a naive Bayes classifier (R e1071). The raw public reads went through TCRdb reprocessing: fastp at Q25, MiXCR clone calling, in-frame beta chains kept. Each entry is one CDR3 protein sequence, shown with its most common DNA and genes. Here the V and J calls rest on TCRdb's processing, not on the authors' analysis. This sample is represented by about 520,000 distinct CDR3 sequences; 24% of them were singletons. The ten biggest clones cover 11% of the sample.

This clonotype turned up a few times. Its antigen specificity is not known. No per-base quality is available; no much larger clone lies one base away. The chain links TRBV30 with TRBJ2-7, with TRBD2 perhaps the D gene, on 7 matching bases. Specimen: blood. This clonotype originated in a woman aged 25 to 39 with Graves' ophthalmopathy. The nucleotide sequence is TGTGCCTGGAGTGAGGGGGGGTACGAGCAGTACTTC. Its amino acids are CAWSEGGYEQYF.